This T cell receptor (beta chain) is from a study of blood T cell repertoires in COVID-19. Donors of Cohort 3 who recovered were those that had two negative PCRs, clearance, or symptom resolution. Germline V gene lookup returns CDR1 MNHEY and CDR2 SVGAGI. V dropped 7 bases and J dropped 2 bases, with 17 bases sitting between them. The CDR3 length is 15 residues. Generated by immunoSEQ multiplex PCR, the TCRdb table keeps only in-frame clones and is missing some. This table holds about 200,000 clones, 89% found once. The receptor's source is a woman between 18 and 29 years old who had recovered from COVID-19. Material: PBMCs or T cells enriched from blood (not recorded which). This chain uses TRBV6-5 with TRBJ1-2, with D perhaps matching TRBD1 (6 bases). For the CDR3, the DNA is TGTGCCAGCACCCGCGCCCAGCAGGGGAACTATGGCTACACCTTC. Its protein is CASTRAQQGNYGYTF.